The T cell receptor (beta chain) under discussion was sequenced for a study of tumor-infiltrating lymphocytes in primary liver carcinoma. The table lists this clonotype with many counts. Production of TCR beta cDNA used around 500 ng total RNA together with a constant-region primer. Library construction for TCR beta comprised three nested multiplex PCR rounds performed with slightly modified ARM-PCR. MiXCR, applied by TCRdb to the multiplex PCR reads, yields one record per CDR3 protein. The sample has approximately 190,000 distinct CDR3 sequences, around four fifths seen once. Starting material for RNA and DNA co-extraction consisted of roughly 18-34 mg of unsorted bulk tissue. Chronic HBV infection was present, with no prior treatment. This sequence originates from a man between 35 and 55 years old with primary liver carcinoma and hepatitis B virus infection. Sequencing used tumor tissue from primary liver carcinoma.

The CDR3 is CASSLGGLAGGIMETQYF. The CDR3 bases are TGTGCCAGCAGCTTGGGGGGACTAGCGGGAGGGATAATGGAGACCCAGTACTTC. V is TRBV5-5 and J is TRBJ2-5, with 16 bases aligning to TRBD2. This CDR3 is built from 18 residues. Germline V gene lookup returns CDR1 SGHKS and CDR2 YYEKEE (reference sequence). Trimming took 0 bases from V and 5 from J; bases not matched to a gene: 7.